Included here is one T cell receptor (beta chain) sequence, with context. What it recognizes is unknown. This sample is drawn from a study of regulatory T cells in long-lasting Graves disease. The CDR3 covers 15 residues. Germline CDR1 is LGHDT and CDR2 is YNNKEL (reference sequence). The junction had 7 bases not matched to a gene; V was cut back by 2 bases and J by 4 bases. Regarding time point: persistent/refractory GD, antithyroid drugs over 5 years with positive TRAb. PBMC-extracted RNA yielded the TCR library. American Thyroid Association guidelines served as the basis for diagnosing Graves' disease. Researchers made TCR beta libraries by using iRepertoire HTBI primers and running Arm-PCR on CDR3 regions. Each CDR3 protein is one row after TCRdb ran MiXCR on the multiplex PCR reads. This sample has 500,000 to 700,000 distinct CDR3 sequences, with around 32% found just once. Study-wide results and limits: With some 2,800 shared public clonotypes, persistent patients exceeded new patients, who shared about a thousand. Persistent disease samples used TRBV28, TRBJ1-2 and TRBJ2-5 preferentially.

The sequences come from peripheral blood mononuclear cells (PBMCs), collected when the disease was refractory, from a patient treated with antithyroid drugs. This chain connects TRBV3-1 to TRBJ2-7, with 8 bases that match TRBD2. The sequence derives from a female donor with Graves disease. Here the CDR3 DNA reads TGTGCCAGCAGCCAAAGGGGACTAGGGGAATACGAGCAGTACTTC. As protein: CASSQRGLGEYEQYF.